The TCR beta chain under discussion was sequenced for a study of T cells in Graves' hyperthyroidism and ophthalmopathy (dated by TCRdb to between 2017 and 2020). For the wider study: Peripheral blood samples were taken at the time of initial diagnosis, prior to any treatment. The paper reports TCR Vbeta CDR3 sequencing of some 140 peripheral blood samples: approximately 43 ophthalmopathy, 70 to 85 hyperthyroidism and around 17 progressor patients. After blood sampling, hyperthyroidism patients were treated with methimazole at a starting dose of 30 mg daily, and ophthalmopathy patients were treated with high-dose intravenous methylprednisolone. Whether ophthalmopathy could be predicted prospectively was tested in an independent validation cohort made up of 18 to 20 hyperthyroidism patients plus 17 patients who later progressed to ophthalmopathy. For training and testing, the 95 to 100 patients in the discovery cohort were randomly divided in a 7:3 ratio. Thyroid tissue and blood T-cell repertoires from six Graves' hyperthyroidism patients were also compared in the study. A discovery cohort of approximately 100 patients, about 43 with Graves' ophthalmopathy and roughly 59 with stable Graves' hyperthyroidism, was used to find distinguishing TCR V-J signatures. Findings and caveats that apply to the study as a whole: No statistical method was used to fix the sample size in advance, and group allocation was not hidden from the investigators. Ophthalmopathy was separated from stable hyperthyroidism by a 13 V-J signature model, with about 88% sensitivity and 81% to 82% specificity obtained in cross-validation and 80%/75% obtained in testing. In validation, the model predicted progression to ophthalmopathy with approximately 69% sensitivity and roughly 72% specificity, a median of about 6 months before onset. Most expanded thyroid clonotypes (frequency above 0.001) were also detected in blood, suggesting blood repertoires may reflect thyroid immune responses.

This clonotype showed up many times. Its antigen is not yet known. No base quality information exists; no much larger clone differs at one position. TCR beta CDR3 regions were amplified from RNA transcripts. For the first round of RT-PCR on the TCR CDR3, the HTBI primer set was used together with the Qiagen OneStep RT-PCR kit. Libraries were constructed in a second round of multiplex PCR, after which size selection and purification were carried out. Paired-end sequencing of the libraries was performed with 100 bp reads on an Illumina HiSeq2000. Turning to the authors' computational methods: Raw data were processed with SOAPnuke, discarding reads with adapters, uncalled bases, mean Phred below 15, or no exact constant-primer or identifier match. COPE v1.2.5 was used to merge the high-quality paired reads, and each unique nucleotide sequence was defined as a clonotype. Clonotypes were aligned to IMGT TRBV, TRBD and TRBJ reference segments using MiTCR v1.1. The analysis was restricted to V-J combinations with a frequency above 0.0001, which together covered 99% to 99.2% of the repertoires. The TCS score was defined as F50 (clonal expansion) divided by E x V (chaos), with BLOSUM62-based TCRdist calculated between CDR3 peptides within each V-J. Welch's t-statistics and random forest reduced just over 500 V-J features to 13, which were used in a naive Bayes classifier (R e1071). TCRdb's own reprocessing of the public reads used fastp at Q25 and MiXCR and kept productive beta chains. Merged by CDR3 protein, the rows form single entries marked with the most common genes and DNA. TCRdb's processing, not the authors' own work, is the source of the V and J calls. A total of 500,000 to 550,000 distinct CDR3 sequences appear in this sample, roughly 20% of them only once. The ten largest clones take up approximately 26% of the sample.

A patient counted as having stable Graves' hyperthyroidism if no progression to ophthalmopathy occurred over 18 months of follow-up. Hyperthyroidism patients were aged 18 to 65 years and newly diagnosed, with disease duration of less than 2 months. Exclusion was applied to patients with uncontrolled infections, other autoimmune diseases, pregnancy or lactation. Diagnoses were based on clinical symptoms, serum thyroxine and TRAb, thyroid ultrasound and orbital computed tomography. PBMCs were separated from roughly 10 ml of fresh peripheral blood using Ficoll-Paque density gradient centrifugation. Total RNA was extracted with Trizol reagent, and quality was checked on an Agilent 2100 Bioanalyzer. V and J lose 2 bases and 4 bases, and a span of 12 bases separates them. Taken from cysteine to phenylalanine, the CDR3 has 14 residues. The DNA shown is the 42-base CDR3, in frame from base 1.

Material: blood. This receptor chain uses TRBV12-3 or TRBV12-4 and TRBJ2-7; the D gene is perhaps TRBD1 or TRBD2, each of them matching over 5 bases. The sequence came from a man in his late teens or twenties with Graves' hyperthyroidism. The bases are TGTGCCAGCAGTTTATACGGGACGGATTACGAGCAGTACTTC. Translated, this gives CASSLYGTDYEQYF.